The entry that follows covers one T cell receptor (beta chain) sequence. This clone was recorded only once. The antigen this receptor binds is unknown. No much larger clone exists at a distance of one base, and base qualities are not known. TCRbeta CDR3 regions were amplified from genomic DNA by means of the immunoSEQ Assay, a bias-controlled multiplex PCR. In the authors' own workflow: Nucleated cell counts per sample were estimated from amplification of reference gene primers within the assay. To quantify the absolute abundance of each unique TCRbeta CDR3 rearrangement, sequence reads were collapsed and filtered. For each sample, productive Simpson clonality was calculated as the square root of Simpson's diversity index across productive rearrangements. Entries here come from immuneACCESS through TCRdb and include only in-frame sequences with V and J called. Some clones fail to appear in such tables; in the studies checked, an unresolved V gene covers under half of the shortfall, and the cause of the remainder is unknown. The DNA was the basis for D and trimming; V, J and clone size are from that table. This sample comprises around 390,000 clones, approximately 87% of them detected only once. The ten largest make up roughly 10% of the sample.

The entry originates in a study of blood T cell repertoires in COVID-19 (dated by TCRdb to between 2020 and 2021). For the wider study: Samples from collaborators originated in the United States, Italy and Spain and spanned both the acute and convalescent phases of COVID-19. The prospective study material was composed of cDNA or gDNA derived from T cells, B-cell-depleted T cells, or PBMCs. The dataset comprised deeply sampled blood TCRbeta repertoires from subjects exposed to, actively infected with, or recovered from COVID-19. The repertoires were released in a freely available public database meant as a resource for research on the immune response to SARS-CoV-2. Samples were obtained from the ongoing ImmuneRACE study (first 160 participants) and from over 1,000 subjects provided by 6 global collaborators. Sample metadata almost always included a de-identified subject ID, COVID-19 status, age in years and sex. Where available, HLA class I and class II types were taken from metadata supplied by the sample provider and were not determined by assay-based typing. Overall study results and their limits: The amount of clinical and demographic metadata varied by source and participant and was provided uncurated.

Participants in the prospective study were aged about 18 to 100 years, lived in about two dozen United States geographic areas, and enrolled through a virtual design. To assign participants to cohorts, the prospective study relied on clinical history that participants themselves reported in a screening survey and a study questionnaire. Recovered participants in ImmuneRACE Cohort 3 were defined by two consecutive negative NP/OP PCR tests, clearance by a healthcare professional, or resolution of symptoms. In the prospective study, whole blood, serum and a nasopharyngeal or oropharyngeal swab were collected from each participant by mobile phlebotomists. Additional blood draws and questionnaires over an approximately two-month period could optionally be provided by prospective study participants. Blood samples from the prospective study were shipped frozen or at room temperature prior to DNA extraction.

Material for sequencing was PBMCs or T cells enriched from blood (not recorded which). The receptor was derived from a woman in her fifties or sixties who had recovered from COVID-19.

The CDR3 here reads CAWSATGGTEAFF. The sequence in DNA is TGTGCCTGGAGTGCTACAGGGGGCACTGAAGCTTTCTTT. The rearrangement joined TRBV30 to TRBJ1-1, and 8 junctional nucleotides match TRBD1. CDR1 is given as GTSNPN and CDR2 as SVGIG, both from the germline V gene (reference sequence). The CDR3 holds 13 amino acids from the cysteine to the phenylalanine. The entry retains the CDR3 DNA only, 39 bases that are in frame from base 1. Compared with germline, V lacks 1 base and J lacks 4 bases; bases without a gene match: 2.